The T cell receptor beta chain described here comes from a study of identical twins. CDR1 is SGHTA and CDR2 is FQGNSA in the germline V gene. The CDR3 length is 17 residues. V dropped 7 bases and J dropped 4; count of bases not matched to a gene: 13. Via MiXCR, TCRdb re-called the 5' RACE reads, giving one row per CDR3 protein. The data contain under 300,000 distinct CDR3 sequences, approximately 12% of them singletons. This clonotype came up a few times. These data are also associated with another study on yellow fever vaccine responses in identical twins.

This chain connects TRBV7-2 to TRBJ1-2; 12 bases agree with TRBD1. Sample: memory (CD45RO+) T cells sorted from blood. The TCR sequence derives from a woman between 18 and 29 years old in good health. The CDR3 DNA sequence: TGTGCCAGCACCTTGAGCGGGACAGGGGGCGCAGGCTATGGCTACACCTTC. It translates to CASTLSGTGGAGYGYTF.